This TCR beta chain comes out of a study of cytomegalovirus exposure and HLA in healthy donors. Study-level findings and limits: Later analysis placed DRB1 highest and HLA-C lowest in TCR association rates, which differed by HLA locus. Researchers reported in a later analysis that a missense DCLRE1C variant was tied to TCR beta V- and J-gene trimming.

The PCR employed 60 Vbeta primers together with 13 Jbeta primers. How the authors handled the data: Later, an analysis found 75 million to 100 million unique TCR beta chains, and 10 million to 11 million of these were shared. The method was immunoSEQ multiplex PCR; TCRdb's version includes in-frame clones alone and lacks a portion of them. The V and J calls and the clone size are those of that table, but D and trimming were determined from the DNA. The data contain 130,000 or so clones, 72% of them seen just once; the ten biggest clones take up around 4.2%. Germline V lookup: CDR1 SGHRS, CDR2 YFSETQ. V lost 0 bases to trimming and J lost 2 bases, with 12 bases between them. The CDR3 consists of 16 residues. A word on this clone: Its antigen remains unknown.

The chain has TRBV5-1 and TRBJ1-3; D may be TRBD1 (5 bases). Sequenced sample: PBMCs. The receptor was isolated from a man in his forties or fifties in good health and CMV-seropositive. The DNA for the CDR3 is TGCGCCAGCAGCTTGGTGGGGCAGGACGCTGGAAACACCATATATTTT. It translates to CASSLVGQDAGNTIYF.